The clone carrying this T cell receptor beta chain was recorded a few times. As yet, its antigen is unknown. TCRdb redid the calling of the 5' RACE reads with MiXCR, one entry per CDR3 protein. The profile shows about 140,000 distinct CDR3 sequences, roughly 8% of them singletons. The sample comes from a study of CD8 T cells in ankylosing spondylitis. V dropped 6 bases and J dropped 5 bases, with 19 bases sitting between them. Germline V gene sequence: CDR1 DFQATT, CDR2 SNEGSKA (reference sequence). CDR3 length equals 14 residues. Study-wide results and caveats: Typical of ankylosing spondylitis blood, it appeared, was a TCR beta motif of about eight highly homologous variants.

Sequencing input: synovial fluid, either unsorted or a sorted T cell fraction (not recorded which). The V gene is TRBV20-1, the J gene TRBJ2-5; unclear D gene. The source is a male donor with ankylosing spondylitis. CDR3 sequence reads: CSACKDLNRETQYF. The CDR3 DNA follows: TGCAGTGCGTGCAAGGATCTCAATAGGGAGACCCAGTACTTC.